The present T cell receptor (beta chain) was sequenced within a study of T cells in Graves' hyperthyroidism and ophthalmopathy. Researchers took RNA transcripts and amplified the TCR beta CDR3 regions from them. In the first-round RT-PCR of the TCR CDR3, the HTBI primer set was used. In TCRdb, the multiplex PCR reads were re-called with MiXCR into one record per CDR3 protein. Among about 700,000 distinct CDR3 sequences, roughly 46% were seen once, and the ten largest hold approximately 6.8%. CDR1 is SEHNR and CDR2 is FQNEAQ in the germline V gene (reference sequence). The CDR3 covers 14 residues. A note on this clonotype: One junction end does not reproduce the germline sequence, and a read error may be involved.

This rearrangement joins TRBV7-9 to TRBJ1-1; no firm D call. The sequence was obtained from an adult man with Graves' disease, either hyperthyroidism or ophthalmopathy (not recorded which). What was sequenced was peripheral blood or thyroid tissue (not recorded which). The CDR3 nucleotides are TGTGCCAGCAGCCAAGGCTGGGCTTCCACTGGAGCTTTCTTT. It specifies CASSQGWASTGAFF.